This TCR beta chain derives from a study of blood T cell repertoires in COVID-19 (dated by TCRdb to about 2020). Turning to the overall study: Collaborator samples came from the United States, Italy and Spain and covered acute and convalescent phases of COVID-19. Where available, HLA class I and class II types were obtained from metadata supplied by the sample provider rather than from assay-based typing. The dataset comprised deeply sampled blood TCRbeta repertoires from subjects exposed to, actively infected with, or recovered from COVID-19. The samples were drawn from two sources: the first 160 participants of the ongoing ImmuneRACE study, and over 950 subjects contributed by 6 global collaborators. The material from the prospective study consisted of cDNA or gDNA derived from T cells, B-cell-depleted T cells, or PBMCs. The sample metadata nearly always contained a de-identified subject ID, COVID-19 status, age in years and sex. The repertoires were released in a freely available public database intended as a resource for research on the immune response to SARS-CoV-2.

One collaborating source in Seattle enrolled patients during active infection and followed them longitudinally through the course of disease. Collaborating institutions collected whole blood in K2EDTA tubes following their own protocols. For TCRbeta analysis, collaborators shipped samples as frozen whole blood, isolated PBMCs, or DNA extracted from either of those sample types. A note on this clone: Which antigen it targets is not known. No clone much larger than this one lies a single base away; base qualities are absent.

What the study reported, not specific to this receptor: Clinical and demographic metadata were provided uncurated, with the amount varying by source and participant.

The immunoSEQ Assay, a bias-controlled multiplex PCR, was used to amplify TCRbeta CDR3 regions from genomic DNA. The paper's processing steps were these. The number of nucleated cells in each sample was estimated from the amplification of reference gene primers within the assay. To quantify the absolute abundance of each unique TCRbeta CDR3 rearrangement, sequence reads were collapsed and filtered. For each sample, productive Simpson clonality was calculated as the square root of Simpson's diversity index over productive rearrangements. TCRdb provides this immuneACCESS table in a form limited to in-frame rearrangements. Some clones are lacking; in checked studies, under half of them reflect an unresolved V gene, and why the rest are absent is not known. V, J and clone size were drawn from that table, and D and trimming were deduced from the DNA. The table for this sample lists under 250,000 clones; 85% to 90% of them were counted only once. The ten biggest clones cover 9.5% to 13% of the sample.

The trim is 5 bases for V and 2 bases for J, with a gap of 17 bases between the germline ends. The CDR3 spans 16 residues, from the cysteine through the phenylalanine. Solely the CDR3 DNA is kept, with 48 bases framed from the first base. The germline V gene (reference sequence) sets CDR1 to SGHAT and CDR2 to FQDESV. The chain couples TRBV11-1 to TRBJ2-3, with the D gene uncertain. This clonotype was obtained from a man in his forties or fifties with COVID-19, enrolled during active disease. Sequencing used peripheral blood. Here the CDR3 is given as CASSPRLGGDTDTQYF. The bases read TGTGCCAGCAGCCCAAGATTAGGCGGCGACACAGATACGCAGTATTTT.